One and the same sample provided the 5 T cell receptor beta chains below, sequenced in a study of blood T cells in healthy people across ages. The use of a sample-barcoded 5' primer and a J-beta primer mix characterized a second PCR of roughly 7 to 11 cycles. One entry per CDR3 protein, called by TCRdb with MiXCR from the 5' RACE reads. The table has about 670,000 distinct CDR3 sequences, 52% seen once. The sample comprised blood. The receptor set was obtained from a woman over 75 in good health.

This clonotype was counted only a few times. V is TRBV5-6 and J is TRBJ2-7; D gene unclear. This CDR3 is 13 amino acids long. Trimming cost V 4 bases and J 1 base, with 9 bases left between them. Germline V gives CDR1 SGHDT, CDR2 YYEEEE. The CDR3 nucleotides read TGTGCCAGCAGCCGGGCGAATTCCTACGAGCAGTACTTC. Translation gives CASSRANSYEQYF.

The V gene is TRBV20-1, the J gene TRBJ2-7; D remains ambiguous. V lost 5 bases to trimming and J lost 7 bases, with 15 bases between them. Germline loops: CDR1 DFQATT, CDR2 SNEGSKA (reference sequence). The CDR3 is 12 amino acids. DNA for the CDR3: TGCAGTGCTCAAGGCTCCTTAGGGGAGCAGTACTTC. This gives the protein CSAQGSLGEQYF.

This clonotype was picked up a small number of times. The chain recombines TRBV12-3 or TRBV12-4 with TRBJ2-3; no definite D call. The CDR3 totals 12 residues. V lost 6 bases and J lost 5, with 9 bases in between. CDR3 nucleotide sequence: TGTGCCAGCAGATTGACCAGAGATACGCAGTATTTT. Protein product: CASRLTRDTQYF.

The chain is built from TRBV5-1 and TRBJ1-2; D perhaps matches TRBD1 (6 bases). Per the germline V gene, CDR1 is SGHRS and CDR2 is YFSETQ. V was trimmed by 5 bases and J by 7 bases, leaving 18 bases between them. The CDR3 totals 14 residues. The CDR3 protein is CASRPFTGSGGYTF. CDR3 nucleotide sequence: TGCGCCAGCAGACCATTTACAGGGTCGGGTGGCTACACCTTC.

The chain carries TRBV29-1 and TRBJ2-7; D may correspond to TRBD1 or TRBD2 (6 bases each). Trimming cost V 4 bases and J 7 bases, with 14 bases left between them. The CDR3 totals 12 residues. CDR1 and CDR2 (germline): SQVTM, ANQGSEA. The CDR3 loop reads CSVAPGAREQYF. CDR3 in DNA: TGCAGCGTTGCCCCGGGGGCGCGGGAGCAGTACTTC.